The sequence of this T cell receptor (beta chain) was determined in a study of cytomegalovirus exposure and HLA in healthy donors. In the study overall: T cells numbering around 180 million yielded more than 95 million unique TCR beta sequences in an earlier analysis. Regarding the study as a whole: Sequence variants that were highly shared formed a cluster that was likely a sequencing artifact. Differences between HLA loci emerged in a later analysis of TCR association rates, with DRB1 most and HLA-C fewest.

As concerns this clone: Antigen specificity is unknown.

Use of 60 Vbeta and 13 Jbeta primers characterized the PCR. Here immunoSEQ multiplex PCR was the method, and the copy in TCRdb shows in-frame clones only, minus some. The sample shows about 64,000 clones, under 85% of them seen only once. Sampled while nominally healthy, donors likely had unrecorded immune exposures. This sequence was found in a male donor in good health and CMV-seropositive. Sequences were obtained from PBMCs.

CDR3 in DNA: TGTGCCTGGAGTGTACAGCTTAACACCGGGGAGCTGTTTTTT. This sequence encodes CAWSVQLNTGELFF. The chain uses TRBV30 and TRBJ2-2, with D unresolved. This CDR3 has 14 amino acids. V shed 0 bases and J shed 2 bases, with 7 bases lying between them. Germline assignment: CDR1 GTSNPN and CDR2 SVGIG (reference sequence).